Here is one TCR beta chain with its context. Its target is not known. A much larger clone is a single base away; this may be a read error. The CDR3 runs to 14 residues. With RNA at 10%, 30% or 50%, naive CD8 libraries came from approximately 20,000 to 980,000 sorted cells. Naive CD8 T cells were sorted, and the gate applied was CD8+CD4-CCR7+CD45RA+. Making the bulk TCR libraries relied on previously described methods and listed TCR primers. TCRdb reprocessed the PCR reads with MiXCR, giving one entry per CDR3 protein. The table includes tens of thousands of distinct CDR3 sequences, roughly 19% detected once. The sample is drawn from a study of molecular identifiers for immune sequencing clone quantification. The study's findings and limits: Naive cells had under 1% of molecules in clones above 20 RNA copies, effectors over 99%.

The clonotype comes from a human donor in good health. Some libraries in this study had Jurkat cell RNA spiked in. The material sequenced was naive CD8+ T cells from blood, with Jurkat cell RNA spiked in. Subset described: FACS-sorted CD8+CD4-CCR7+CD45RA+ naive T cells. This rearrangement joins TRBV12-3 or TRBV12-4 to TRBJ2-5; TRBD1 aligns across 9 bases. The CDR3 nucleotides are TGTGCCAACAGTACCGGACAGGGGTTTGAGACCCAGTACTTC. This sequence encodes CANSTGQGFETQYF.